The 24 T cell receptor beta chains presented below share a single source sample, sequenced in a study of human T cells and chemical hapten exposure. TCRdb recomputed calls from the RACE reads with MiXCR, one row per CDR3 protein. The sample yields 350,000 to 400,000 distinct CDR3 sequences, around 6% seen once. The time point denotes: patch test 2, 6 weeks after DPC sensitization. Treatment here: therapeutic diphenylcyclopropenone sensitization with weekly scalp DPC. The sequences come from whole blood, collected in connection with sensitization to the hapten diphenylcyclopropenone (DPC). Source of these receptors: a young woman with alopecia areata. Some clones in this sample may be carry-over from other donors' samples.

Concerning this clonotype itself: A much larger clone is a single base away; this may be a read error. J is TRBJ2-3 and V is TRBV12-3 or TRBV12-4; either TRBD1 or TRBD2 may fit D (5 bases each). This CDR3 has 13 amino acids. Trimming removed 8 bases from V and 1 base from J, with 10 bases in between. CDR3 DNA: TGTGCCAGCCGGGACGGGGGCACAGATACGCAGTATTTT. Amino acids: CASRDGGTDTQYF.

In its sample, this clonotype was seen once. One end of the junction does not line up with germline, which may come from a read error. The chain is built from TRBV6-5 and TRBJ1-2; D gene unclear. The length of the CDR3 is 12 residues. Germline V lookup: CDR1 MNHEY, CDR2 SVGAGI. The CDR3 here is CVSSSPLNGYTF. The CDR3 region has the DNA TGTGTCAGCAGTTCTCCGCTTAATGGCTACACCTTC.

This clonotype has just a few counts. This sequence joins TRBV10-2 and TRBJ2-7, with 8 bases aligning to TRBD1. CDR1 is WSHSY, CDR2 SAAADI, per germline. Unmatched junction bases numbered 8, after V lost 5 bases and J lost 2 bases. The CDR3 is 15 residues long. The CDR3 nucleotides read TGCGCCAGCAGTCATGGACAGGGCACGACCTACGAGCAGTACTTC. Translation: CASSHGQGTTYEQYF.

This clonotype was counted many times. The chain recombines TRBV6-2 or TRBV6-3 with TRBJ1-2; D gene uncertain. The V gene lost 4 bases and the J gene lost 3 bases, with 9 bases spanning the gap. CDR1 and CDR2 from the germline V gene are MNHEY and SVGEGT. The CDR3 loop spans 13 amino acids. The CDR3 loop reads CASSSRSYYGYTF. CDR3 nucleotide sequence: TGTGCCAGCAGTTCCAGGAGCTACTATGGCTACACCTTC.

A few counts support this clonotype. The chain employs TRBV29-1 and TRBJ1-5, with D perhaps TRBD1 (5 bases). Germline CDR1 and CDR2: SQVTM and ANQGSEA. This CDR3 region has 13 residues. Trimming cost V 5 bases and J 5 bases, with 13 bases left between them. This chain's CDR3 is CSVQMFRDQPQHF. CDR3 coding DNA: TGCAGCGTTCAAATGTTCAGGGATCAGCCCCAGCATTTT.

The CDR3 DNA sequence: TGTGCCAGCAGCCCCCAGGGGAGACAAAATTCACCCCTCCACTTT. Amino acids: CASSPQGRQNSPLHF. The chain recombines TRBV7-9 with TRBJ1-6, with D possibly matching TRBD1 (6 bases). The CDR3 spans 15 residues. Between the trimmed V and J ends, which lost 5 bases and 7 bases, there was a span of 15 bases. Germline lookup yields CDR1 SEHNR and CDR2 FQNEAQ (reference sequence).

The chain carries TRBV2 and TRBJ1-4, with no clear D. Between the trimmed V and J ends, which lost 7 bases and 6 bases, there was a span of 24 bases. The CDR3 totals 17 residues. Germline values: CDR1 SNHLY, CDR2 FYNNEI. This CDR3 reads CASTDSRWSGGDEKLFF. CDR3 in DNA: TGTGCCAGCACTGACTCTAGGTGGAGTGGAGGAGATGAAAAACTGTTTTTT.

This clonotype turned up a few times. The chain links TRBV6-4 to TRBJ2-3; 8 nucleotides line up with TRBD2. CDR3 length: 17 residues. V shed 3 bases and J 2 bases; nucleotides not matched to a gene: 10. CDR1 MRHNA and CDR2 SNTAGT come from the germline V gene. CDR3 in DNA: TGTGCCAGCAGTGAACATCCGGGGGGGCCCTCCACAGATACGCAGTATTTT. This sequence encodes CASSEHPGGPSTDTQYF.

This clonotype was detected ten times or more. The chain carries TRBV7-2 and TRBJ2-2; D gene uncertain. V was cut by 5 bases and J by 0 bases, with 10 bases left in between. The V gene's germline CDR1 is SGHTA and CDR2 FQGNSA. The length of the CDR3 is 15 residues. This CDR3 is CASSLDNANTGELFF. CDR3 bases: TGTGCCAGCAGCCTAGATAACGCGAACACCGGGGAGCTGTTTTTT.

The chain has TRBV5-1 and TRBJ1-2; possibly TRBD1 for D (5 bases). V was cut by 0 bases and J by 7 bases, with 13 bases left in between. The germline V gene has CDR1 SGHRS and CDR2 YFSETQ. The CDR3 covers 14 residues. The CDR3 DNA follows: TGCGCCAGCAGCTTGGGGCAGGGAGTCGGTGGCTACACCTTC. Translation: CASSLGQGVGGYTF.

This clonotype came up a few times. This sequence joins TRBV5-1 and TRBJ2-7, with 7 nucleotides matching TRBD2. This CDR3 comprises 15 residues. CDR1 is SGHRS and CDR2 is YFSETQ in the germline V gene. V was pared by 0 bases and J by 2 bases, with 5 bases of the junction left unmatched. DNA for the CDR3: TGCGCCAGCAGCTTGGTCGGCGGGGGAACCTACGAGCAGTACTTC. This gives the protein CASSLVGGGTYEQYF.

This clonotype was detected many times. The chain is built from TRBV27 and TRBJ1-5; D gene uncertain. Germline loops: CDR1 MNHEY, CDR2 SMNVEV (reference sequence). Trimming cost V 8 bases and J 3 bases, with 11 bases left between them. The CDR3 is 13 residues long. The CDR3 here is CASGWRDNQPQHF. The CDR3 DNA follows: TGTGCCAGCGGATGGAGGGACAATCAGCCCCAGCATTTT.

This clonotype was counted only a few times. CDR3 sequence (DNA): TGTGCCAGCAGCCCACGACAGGTTTACAATGAGCAGTTCTTC. It encodes CASSPRQVYNEQFF. This chain joins TRBV9 and TRBJ2-1; possible D gene TRBD1, 6 bases. Germline values: CDR1 SGDLS, CDR2 YYNGEE. CDR3 size: 14 residues. Trimming left V 4 bases short and J 4 bases short, with 12 bases between. Supplemented by reference TRBV9 and TRBJ2-1, the full variable domain reads DSGVTQTPKHLITATGQRVTLRCSPRSGDLSVYWYQQSLDQGLQFLIQYYNGEERAKGNILERFSAQQFPDLHSELNLSSLELGDSALYFCASSPRQVYNEQFFGPGTRLTVL.

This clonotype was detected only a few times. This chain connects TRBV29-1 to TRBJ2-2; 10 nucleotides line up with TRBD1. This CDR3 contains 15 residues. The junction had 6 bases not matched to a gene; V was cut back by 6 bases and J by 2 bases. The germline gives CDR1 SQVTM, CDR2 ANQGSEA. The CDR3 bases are TGCAGCGTAAGGGACAGGGGCGTCAACACCGGGGAGCTGTTTTTT. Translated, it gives CSVRDRGVNTGELFF.

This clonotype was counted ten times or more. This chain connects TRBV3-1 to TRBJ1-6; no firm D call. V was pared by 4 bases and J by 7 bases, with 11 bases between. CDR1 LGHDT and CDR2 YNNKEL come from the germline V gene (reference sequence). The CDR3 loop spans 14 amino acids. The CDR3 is CASSREGRNSPLHF. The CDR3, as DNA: TGTGCCAGCAGCCGGGAGGGCAGGAATTCACCCCTCCACTTT.

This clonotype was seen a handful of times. CDR3 sequence: CASTPNGGQGGNTIYF. CDR3 DNA: TGTGCCAGCACCCCCAACGGGGGACAGGGAGGAAACACCATATATTTT. This sequence joins TRBV12-3 or TRBV12-4 and TRBJ1-3; 9 nucleotides match TRBD1. The junction had 11 bases not matched to a gene; V was cut back by 7 bases and J by 4 bases. The CDR3 is 16 amino acids.

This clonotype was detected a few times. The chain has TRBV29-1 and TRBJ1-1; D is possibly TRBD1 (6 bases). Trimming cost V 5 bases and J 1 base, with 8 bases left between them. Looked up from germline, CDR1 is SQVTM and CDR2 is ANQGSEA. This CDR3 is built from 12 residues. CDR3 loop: CSVQGWNTEAFF. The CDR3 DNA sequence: TGCAGCGTTCAGGGGTGGAACACTGAAGCTTTCTTT.

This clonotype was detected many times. The chain's CDR3 is CASSGWTEAFF. The CDR3 coding sequence is TGTGCCAGTTCAGGGTGGACTGAAGCTTTCTTT. J is TRBJ1-1 and V is TRBV6-2 or TRBV6-3; D may be TRBD1 (5 bases). Germline CDR1 reads MNHEY; CDR2 reads SVGEGT. V shed 9 bases and J shed 5 bases, with 10 bases lying between them. CDR3 length equals 11 residues.

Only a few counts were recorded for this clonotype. The DNA of the CDR3 is TGTGCCAGCAGCTTAGGACGGACAGGAGTTAACACTGAAGCTTTCTTT. Protein: CASSLGRTGVNTEAFF. The rearrangement uses TRBV7-2 and TRBJ1-1, with 7 positions matching TRBD1. The CDR3 covers 16 residues. Per the germline V gene, CDR1 is SGHTA and CDR2 is FQGNSA. V was pared by 1 base and J by 2 bases, with 7 bases of the junction left unmatched.

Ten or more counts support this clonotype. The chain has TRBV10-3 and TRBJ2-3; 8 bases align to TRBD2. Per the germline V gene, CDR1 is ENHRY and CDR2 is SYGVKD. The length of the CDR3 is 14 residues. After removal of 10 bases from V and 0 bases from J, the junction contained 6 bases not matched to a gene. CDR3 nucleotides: TGTGCCACCCGGAGCGGGGGAAGCACAGATACGCAGTATTTT. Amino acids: CATRSGGSTDTQYF.

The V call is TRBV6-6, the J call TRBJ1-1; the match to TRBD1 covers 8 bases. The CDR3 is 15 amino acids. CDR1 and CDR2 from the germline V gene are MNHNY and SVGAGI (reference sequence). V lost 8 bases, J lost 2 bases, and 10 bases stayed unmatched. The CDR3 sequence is CASGGRGLLNTEAFF. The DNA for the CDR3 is TGTGCCAGCGGTGGCAGGGGGCTTTTAAACACTGAAGCTTTCTTT.

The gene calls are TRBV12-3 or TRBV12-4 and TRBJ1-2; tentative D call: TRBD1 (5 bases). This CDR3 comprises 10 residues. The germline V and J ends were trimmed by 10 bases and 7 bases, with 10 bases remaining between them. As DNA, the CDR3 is TGTGCCACCGGGGCTTTTGGCTACACCTTC. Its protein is CATGAFGYTF.

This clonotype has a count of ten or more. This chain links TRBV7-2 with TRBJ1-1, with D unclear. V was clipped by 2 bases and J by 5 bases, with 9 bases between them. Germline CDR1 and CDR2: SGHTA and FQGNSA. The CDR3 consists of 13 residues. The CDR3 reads CASSLLGRTEAFF. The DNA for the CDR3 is TGTGCCAGCAGCTTATTAGGTCGGACTGAAGCTTTCTTT.

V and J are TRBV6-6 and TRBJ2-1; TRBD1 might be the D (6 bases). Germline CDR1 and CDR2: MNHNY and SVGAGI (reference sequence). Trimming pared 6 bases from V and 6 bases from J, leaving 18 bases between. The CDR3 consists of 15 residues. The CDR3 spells CASRSTMGAVNEQFF. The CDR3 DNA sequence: TGTGCCAGCAGGTCCACCATGGGGGCCGTCAATGAGCAGTTCTTC.